A selection of T cell receptor beta chains follows, all from one sample in a study of Tregs in tolerant kidney transplant recipients. This table comes from immunoSEQ multiplex PCR, and its TCRdb copy is limited to in-frame clones, with some not included. The table includes about 64,000 clones, about 87% detected once. The sample in question was CD4+ T cells from blood (PBMCs), obtained 6 months after the transplant. The receptors shown here come from a human patient who received a combined kidney and bone marrow transplant. Some T cells may be provided by the graft donor. Both conserved end residues are trimmed from each CDR3. Each record gives: V gene, CDR3 protein.

v_call: TRBV9; cdr3_aa: ASSASPQVGHEQF
v_call: TRBV6-1; cdr3_aa: ASSETLGETQY
v_call: TRBV29-1; cdr3_aa: SVVRDSYEQY
v_call: TRBV18; cdr3_aa: ASSPGVSPYGYT
v_call: TRBV4-1; cdr3_aa: ASSQDLYSGGARNTQY
v_call: TRBV30; cdr3_aa: AWSVARAGTGELF
v_call: TRBV14; cdr3_aa: ASSQDLLAGLNEQF
v_call: TRBV9; cdr3_aa: ASSTSRGLAGQITDTQY
v_call: TRBV7-2; cdr3_aa: ASSLWSGGQETQY
v_call: TRBV4-2; cdr3_aa: ASSRLGALKETQY
v_call: TRBV30; cdr3_aa: AWSFYISGDSTQY
v_call: TRBV19; cdr3_aa: ASSIGGSNYEQY
v_call: TRBV29-1; cdr3_aa: SVAPSGETQY
v_call: TRBV7-2; cdr3_aa: ASSSPQGGGYNSPLH
v_call: TRBV7-3; cdr3_aa: ASSLSPGANIQY
v_call: TRBV7-5; cdr3_aa: VRSIAGTKNQPQH
v_call: TRBV7-2; cdr3_aa: ASSLGETEAF
v_call: TRBV10-1; cdr3_aa: ASPRGVWETQY
v_call: TRBV11-3; cdr3_aa: ASSLGTAMNTEAF
v_call: TRBV21-1; cdr3_aa: ASLRKGLLRTWGKNEKLF
v_call: TRBV5-4; cdr3_aa: ASSRTSGGYNEQF
v_call: TRBV5-1; cdr3_aa: ASSWTGARDSPLH
v_call: TRBV6-5; cdr3_aa: ASRRDRGSTGELF
v_call: TRBV19; cdr3_aa: ASSPDTNYGYT
v_call: TRBV19; cdr3_aa: ASSSRSRGRAYEQY
v_call: TRBV15; cdr3_aa: ATSSGLGVFYGYT
v_call: TRBV30; cdr3_aa: AWRLSRTVRNEQY
v_call: TRBV7-2; cdr3_aa: ASSLGAGLYSNQPQH
v_call: TRBV7-9; cdr3_aa: ASSFREVTEAF
v_call: TRBV10-3; cdr3_aa: AIRAGGEQY
v_call: TRBV6-1; cdr3_aa: ASNSEYRAATEAF
v_call: TRBV5-4; cdr3_aa: ASSFGTRGNYGYT
v_call: TRBV4-2; cdr3_aa: ASSQAVDPDPYEQY
v_call: TRBV7-2; cdr3_aa: ASSLTGTPNTEAF
v_call: TRBV7-9; cdr3_aa: ASSQELPISYEQY
v_call: TRBV6-1; cdr3_aa: ASSEKEGGSYNEQF
v_call: TRBV12-5; cdr3_aa: ASGLSGSSYEQY
v_call: TRBV11-3; cdr3_aa: ASSLGLAGVEETQY
v_call: TRBV5-1; cdr3_aa: ASSLGTPTNEKLF
v_call: TRBV19; cdr3_aa: ASSSPPGGGSGNQPQH
v_call: TRBV7-8; cdr3_aa: ASRPRDRPANTGELF
v_call: TRBV5-6; cdr3_aa: ASSLAGTGQWELF